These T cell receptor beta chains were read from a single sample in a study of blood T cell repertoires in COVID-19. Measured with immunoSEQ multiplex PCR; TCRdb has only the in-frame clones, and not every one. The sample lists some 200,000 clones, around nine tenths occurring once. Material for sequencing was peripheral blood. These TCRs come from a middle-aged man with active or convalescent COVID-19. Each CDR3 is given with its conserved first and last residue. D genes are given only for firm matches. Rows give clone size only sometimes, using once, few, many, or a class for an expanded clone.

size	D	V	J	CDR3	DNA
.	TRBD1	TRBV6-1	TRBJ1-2	CASSERDRGYTF	TGTGCCAGCAGTGAAAGGGACAGGGGCTACACCTTC
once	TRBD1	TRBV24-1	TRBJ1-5	CATSGQGYQPQHF	TGTGCCACCAGTGGACAGGGTTATCAGCCCCAGCATTTT
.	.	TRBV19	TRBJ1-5	CASTQASNQPQHF	TGTGCCAGTACACAGGCCAGCAATCAGCCCCAGCATTTT
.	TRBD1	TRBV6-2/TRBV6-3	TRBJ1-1	CASSFSSTGHTEAFF	TGTGCCAGCAGTTTCTCCTCGACAGGGCACACTGAAGCTTTCTTT
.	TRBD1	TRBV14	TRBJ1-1	CASSPTPRGANTEAFF	TGTGCCAGCAGCCCCACTCCCAGGGGGGCGAACACTGAAGCTTTCTTT
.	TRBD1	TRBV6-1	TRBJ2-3	CASSEPRGPDTQYF	TGTGCCAGCAGTGAACCGAGGGGGCCAGATACGCAGTATTTT
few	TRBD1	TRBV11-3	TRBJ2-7	CASSLSAGDRAYEQYF	TGTGCCAGCAGCTTAAGCGCTGGAGACAGGGCCTACGAGCAGTACTTC
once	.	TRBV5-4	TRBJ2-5	CASSRSQETQYF	TGTGCCAGCAGCCGGTCCCAAGAGACCCAGTACTTC
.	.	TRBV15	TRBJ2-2	CATSREQLLANTGELFF	TGTGCCACCAGCAGAGAGCAGCTACTAGCTAACACCGGGGAGCTGTTTTTT
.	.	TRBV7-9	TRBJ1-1	CASSLILIQGLNTEAFF	TGTGCCAGCAGCTTAATATTGATTCAAGGACTTAACACTGAAGCTTTCTTT
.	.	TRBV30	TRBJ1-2	CAYSGVHYGYTF	TGTGCCTACTCGGGGGTGCACTATGGCTACACCTTC
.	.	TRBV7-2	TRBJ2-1	CASSLAQVRSYNEQFF	TGTGCCAGCAGCTTAGCGCAGGTCCGGTCCTACAATGAGCAGTTCTTC
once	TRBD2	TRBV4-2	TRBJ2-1	CASSQQQLAGPFYNEQFF	TGTGCCAGCAGCCAACAACAACTAGCGGGGCCCTTCTACAATGAGCAGTTCTTC
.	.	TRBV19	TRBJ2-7	CASASSYEQYF	TGTGCCAGCGCCAGCTCCTACGAGCAGTACTTC
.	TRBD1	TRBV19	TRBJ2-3	CASSIEGQRTDTQYF	TGTGCCAGTAGTATAGAGGGACAGAGGACAGATACGCAGTATTTT